A single sample gave rise to the 15 T cell receptor beta chains below, sequenced in a study of blood T cells in healthy people across ages. PCR was performed a second time for about 7 to 12 cycles using a sample-barcoded 5' primer and a J-beta primer mix. MiXCR, run by TCRdb on the 5' RACE reads, gives a single entry per CDR3 protein. Among hundreds of thousands of distinct CDR3 sequences listed, 32% were seen once. Specimen: blood. The receptors come from a woman older than 75 in good health.

This clonotype was seen ten or more times. This chain uses TRBV21-1 with TRBJ2-4. TRBV21-1 is a pseudogene. The CDR3 has 16 residues. CDR3 residues: CASSKGQRGSKNIQYF. In DNA form, the CDR3 reads TGTGCCAGCAGCAAAGGGCAGCGTGGGTCAAAAAACATTCAGTACTTC.

This clonotype has a single count. Here the CDR3 DNA reads TGCAGTGCTAACCTCGCCGCCACGAGTGCCCGGACCCAGTTCTTC. It is translated as CSANLAATSARTQFF. V usage is TRBV20-1 and J usage is TRBJ2-1; unclear D gene. The length of the CDR3 is 15 residues. The V end lost 4 bases, the J end lost 13 bases, and 26 bases lay between the germline ends. Germline CDR1 is DFQATT and CDR2 is SNEGSKA (reference sequence).

This clonotype appeared a few times. The chain is built from TRBV20-1 and TRBJ2-7, with 7 bases that match TRBD1. Germline V gene sequence: CDR1 DFQATT, CDR2 SNEGSKA (reference sequence). After removal of 6 bases from V and 0 bases from J, the junction contained 11 bases not matched to a gene. CDR3 length equals 15 residues. DNA of the CDR3: TGCAGTGCCAGTCGGCCGGGGACAGCCTCCTACGAGCAGTACTTC. As protein: CSASRPGTASYEQYF.

Turning to this clonotype: It may be a read error: a sequence one base away is much more abundant. This chain uses TRBV9 with TRBJ1-1, with no clear D. Trimming removed 2 bases at V and 4 bases at J, with 9 bases between. Per the germline V gene, CDR1 is SGDLS and CDR2 is YYNGEE. CDR3 length: 13 residues. CDR3 sequence: CASSVGLSTEAFF. CDR3 DNA: TGTGCCAGCAGCGTGGGGTTGAGCACTGAAGCTTTCTTT.

V usage is TRBV7-6 and J usage is TRBJ2-7, with 7 nucleotides matching TRBD1. Losses at the gene ends were 1 base for V and 6 bases for J; bases not matched to a gene: 9. This CDR3 has 15 residues. Germline lookup yields CDR1 SGHVS and CDR2 FNYEAQ. The DNA for the CDR3 is TGTGCCAGCAGCTTAGGGGACAGCTCGCTGTCCGAGCAGTACTTC. This sequence encodes CASSLGDSSLSEQYF.

The table lists this clonotype with many counts. V usage is TRBV12-3 or TRBV12-4 and J usage is TRBJ2-3; a weak D match, TRBD1 (5 bases). CDR3 length equals 15 residues. V shed 3 bases and J shed 3 bases, with 13 bases lying between them. For the CDR3, the DNA is TGTGCCAGCAGTTTCGGGCAGGGTAGGACAGATACGCAGTATTTT. The encoded protein is CASSFGQGRTDTQYF.

The genes are TRBV20-1 and TRBJ2-5, with TRBD2 matching over 7 bases. CDR1 DFQATT and CDR2 SNEGSKA come from the germline V gene (reference sequence). The CDR3 consists of 13 residues. J was trimmed by 1 base and V by 6 bases; bases with no gene match: 5. Here the CDR3 reads CSAAGVTQETQYF. The CDR3 DNA reads as TGCAGTGCCGCGGGGGTAACCCAAGAGACCCAGTACTTC.

This clonotype has at least ten counts. The chain has TRBV30 and TRBJ2-3; perhaps TRBD1 as D (6 bases). Trimming removed 7 bases from V and 6 bases from J, with 17 bases in between. Germline V gene sequence: CDR1 GTSNPN, CDR2 SVGIG (reference sequence). This CDR3 comprises 13 residues. The CDR3 loop is CAYTGTPRDTQYF. CDR3 DNA sequence: TGTGCCTATACCGGGACACCGAGGGATACGCAGTATTTT.

This CDR3 reads CASSSPGELFF. The DNA of the CDR3 is TGTGCCAGCAGTAGCCCCGGGGAGCTGTTTTTT. The chain joins TRBV6-2 or TRBV6-3 to TRBJ2-2; no reliable D call. Trimming left V 5 bases short and J 6 bases short, with 4 bases between. Per germline, CDR1 MNHEY and CDR2 SVGEGT. This CDR3 contains 11 residues.

This clonotype was seen ten or more times. The V gene is TRBV29-1, the J gene TRBJ2-4; TRBD2 agrees at 7 bases. This CDR3 is built from 17 residues. Germline V gene lookup returns CDR1 SQVTM and CDR2 ANQGSEA. The J segment lost 3 bases and the V segment lost 1 base, leaving 12 bases of the junction unmatched. The CDR3 sequence: CSVEGGEKRGVKNIQYF. CDR3 nucleotides: TGCAGCGTTGAAGGGGGTGAGAAGCGGGGAGTCAAAAACATTCAGTACTTC. The full variable domain, rest sourced from reference TRBV29-1 and TRBJ2-4, is SAVISQKPSRDICQRGTSLTIQCQVDSQVTMMFWYRQQPGQSLTLIATANQGSEATYESGFVIDKFPISRPNLTFSTLTVSNMSPEDSSIYLCSVEGGEKRGVKNIQYFGAGTRLSVL.

This clonotype was seen only a few times. Germline is not matched at one junction end, which may reflect a read error. The J gene is TRBJ2-6, the V gene TRBV7-8; 7 bases fit TRBD1. This CDR3 spans 17 amino acids. Looked up from germline, CDR1 is SGHVS and CDR2 is FQNEAQ. DNA for the CDR3: TGTGCCAGCAGCTTAAAGGGGGCTTGGACTGGGGCCAACGTCCGGACTTTC. Its protein product is CASSLKGAWTGANVRTF.

This clonotype has at least ten counts. The rearrangement uses TRBV5-1 and TRBJ2-7, with 7 bases matching TRBD1. CDR1 and CDR2 (germline): SGHRS, YFSETQ. Trimming at V came to 4 bases and at J to 5 bases, leaving 12 bases not matched to a gene. The CDR3 sequence is 15 residues long. CDR3 nucleotide sequence: TGCGCCAGCAGCACTTCCGGGACAGCCGGTGACGAGCAGTACTTC. Its protein product is CASSTSGTAGDEQYF. Full variable domain (missing parts from reference TRBV5-1 and TRBJ2-7): KAGVTQTPRYLIKTRGQQVTLSCSPISGHRSVSWYQQTPGQGLQFLFEYFSETQRNKGNFPGRFSGRQFSNSRSEMNVSTLELGDSALYLCASSTSGTAGDEQYFGPGTRLTVT.

This clonotype has a count of ten or more. The CDR3 DNA is TGTGCCAGCAGCTTAGTCGAGGCGGGAGACCCCTACGAGCAGTACTTC. Translating gives CASSLVEAGDPYEQYF. The rearrangement joins TRBV7-9 to TRBJ2-7; 7 bases fit TRBD2. The germline gives CDR1 SEHNR, CDR2 FQNEAQ (reference sequence). The CDR3 runs 16 residues. V trimming: 1 base; J trimming: 2 bases; junction bases outside the gene matches: 8. Variable domain in full (rest from reference TRBV7-9 and TRBJ2-7): DTGVSQNPRHKITKRGQNVTFRCDPISEHNRLYWYRQTLGQGPEFLTYFQNEAQLEKSRLLSDRFSAERPKGSFSTLEIQRTEQGDSAMYLCASSLVEAGDPYEQYFGPGTRLTVT.

This clonotype was detected only a few times. A clone one base away is much larger, so this may be a read error. V is TRBV29-1 and J is TRBJ2-4; 9 bases align to TRBD1. J lost 13 bases, V lost 7 bases, and 14 bases had no gene match. CDR3 length: 13 residues. The germline V gene encodes CDR1 SQVTM and CDR2 ANQGSEA. In nucleotides, the CDR3 is TGCAGCGGGCGACAGGGGGTGGTCGATGAGCAGTACTTC. Translating gives CSGRQGVVDEQYF.

This clonotype was found many times. V and J are TRBV5-5 and TRBJ1-5, with 8 nucleotides matching TRBD1. V lost 0 bases, J lost 6 bases, and 5 bases stayed unmatched. Germline-derived CDR1 and CDR2 are SGHKS and YYEKEE (reference sequence). This CDR3 comprises 15 residues. As DNA, the CDR3 is TGTGCCAGCAGCTTGGGCACAGGGGGGGGTCAGCCCCAGCATTTT. It is translated as CASSLGTGGGQPQHF. Supplemented by reference TRBV5-5 and TRBJ1-5, the full variable domain reads DAGVTQSPTHLIKTRGQQVTLRCSPISGHKSVSWYQQVLGQGPQFIFQYYEKEERGRGNFPDRFSARQFPNYSSELNVNALLLGDSALYLCASSLGTGGGQPQHFGDGTRLSIL.